The T cell receptor (beta chain) under discussion was sequenced for a study of T cell responses to AZD1222 COVID-19 vaccine. The repertoire was sequenced with immunoSEQ multiplex PCR; TCRdb's copy has only in-frame clones and lacks some. There are 160,000 or so clones in the sample; roughly 90% occur only once, and 4% to 4.5% lies in the top ten. Whole-study findings and limits: Among AZD1222 vaccinees, only six or seven were seropositive at baseline.

A remark on this clone: Its specificity is not known.

This CDR3 spans 15 amino acids. The germline V gene encodes CDR1 MNHNS and CDR2 SASEGT. Between the trimmed V and J ends, which lost 1 base and 5 bases, there was a span of 15 bases. This clonotype was sampled from an adult who received the AZD1222 COVID-19 vaccine. Source: peripheral blood, taken 28 days after the second AZD1222 dose. The V call is TRBV6-1, the J call TRBJ2-7; unclear D gene. CDR3 coding DNA: TGTGCCAGCAGTGAAGGAGGCAGGACCTTTGACGAGCAGTACTTC. This translates into CASSEGGRTFDEQYF.